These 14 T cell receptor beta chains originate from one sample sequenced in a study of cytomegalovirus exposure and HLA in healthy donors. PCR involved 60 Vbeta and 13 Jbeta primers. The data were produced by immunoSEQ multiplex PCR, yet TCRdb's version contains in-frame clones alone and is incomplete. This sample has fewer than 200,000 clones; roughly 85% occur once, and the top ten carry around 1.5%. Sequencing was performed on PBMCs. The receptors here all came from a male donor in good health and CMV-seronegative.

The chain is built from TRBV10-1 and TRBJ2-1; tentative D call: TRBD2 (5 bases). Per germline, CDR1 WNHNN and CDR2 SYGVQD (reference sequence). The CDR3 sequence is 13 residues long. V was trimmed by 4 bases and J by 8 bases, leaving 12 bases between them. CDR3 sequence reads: CASSVPGSDEQFF. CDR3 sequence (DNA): TGCGCCAGCAGTGTTCCGGGGTCGGATGAGCAGTTCTTC.

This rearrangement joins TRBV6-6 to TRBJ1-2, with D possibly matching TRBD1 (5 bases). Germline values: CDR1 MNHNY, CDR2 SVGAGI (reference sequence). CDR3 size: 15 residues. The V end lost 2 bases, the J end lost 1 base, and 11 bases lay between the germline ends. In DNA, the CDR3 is TGTGCCAGCAGTTACGGGGGGAGGGGTAACTATGGCTACACCTTC. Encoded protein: CASSYGGRGNYGYTF.

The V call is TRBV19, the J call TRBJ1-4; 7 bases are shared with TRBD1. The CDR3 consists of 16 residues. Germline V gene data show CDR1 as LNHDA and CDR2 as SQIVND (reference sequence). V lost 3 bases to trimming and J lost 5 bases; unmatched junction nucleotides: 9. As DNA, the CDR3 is TGTGCCAGTAGTATTCGAACAGGGGACGACAATGAAAAACTGTTTTTT. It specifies CASSIRTGDDNEKLFF.

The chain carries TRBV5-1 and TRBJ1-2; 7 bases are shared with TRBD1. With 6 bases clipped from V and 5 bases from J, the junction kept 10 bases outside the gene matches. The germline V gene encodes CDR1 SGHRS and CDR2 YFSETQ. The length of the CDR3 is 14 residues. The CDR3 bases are TGCGCCAGCACCCTCTCCGGGACAGCATATGGCTACACCTTC. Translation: CASTLSGTAYGYTF.

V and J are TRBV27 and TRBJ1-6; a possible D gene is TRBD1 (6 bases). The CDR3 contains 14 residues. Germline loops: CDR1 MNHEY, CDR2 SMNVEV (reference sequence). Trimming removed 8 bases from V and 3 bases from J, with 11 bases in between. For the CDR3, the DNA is TGTGCCAGCCGTCCAGGGGACTATAATTCACCCCTCCACTTT. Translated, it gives CASRPGDYNSPLHF.

CDR3 residues: CATSRAGQGAVEQYF. CDR3 coding DNA: TGTGCCACCAGCAGAGCGGGACAGGGGGCCGTGGAGCAGTACTTC. The genes are TRBV15 and TRBJ2-5; TRBD1 matches at 12 bases. The CDR3 has 15 residues. CDR1 is LNHNV and CDR2 is YYDKDF in the germline V gene (reference sequence). J was trimmed by 11 bases and V by 1 base; bases with no gene match: 8. The entire variable domain, with the rest obtained from reference TRBV15 and TRBJ2-5, is as follows: DAMVIQNPRYQVTQFGKPVTLSCSQTLNHNVMYWYQQKSSQAPKLLFHYYDKDFNNEADTPDNFQSRRPNTSFCFLDIRSPGLGDTAMYLCATSRAGQGAVEQYFGPGTRLLVL.

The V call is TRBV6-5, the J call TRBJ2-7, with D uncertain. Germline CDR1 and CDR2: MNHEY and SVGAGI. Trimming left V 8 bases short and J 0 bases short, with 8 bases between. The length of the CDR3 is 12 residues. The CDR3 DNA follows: TGTGCCAGCCGCGAGAACTCCTACGAGCAGTACTTC. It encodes CASRENSYEQYF.

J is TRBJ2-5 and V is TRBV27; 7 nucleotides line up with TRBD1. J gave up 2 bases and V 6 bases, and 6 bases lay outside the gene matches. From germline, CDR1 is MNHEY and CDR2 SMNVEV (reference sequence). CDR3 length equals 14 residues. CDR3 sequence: CASRTTDRQETQYF. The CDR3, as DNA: TGTGCCAGCAGGACAACGGACAGGCAAGAGACCCAGTACTTC.

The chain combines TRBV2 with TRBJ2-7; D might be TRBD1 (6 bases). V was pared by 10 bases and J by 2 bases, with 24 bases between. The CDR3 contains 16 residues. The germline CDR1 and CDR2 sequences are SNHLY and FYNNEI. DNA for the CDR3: TGTGCCACCAACATCAACAGGGACCCACCGCCCTACGAGCAGTACTTC. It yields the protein CATNINRDPPPYEQYF.

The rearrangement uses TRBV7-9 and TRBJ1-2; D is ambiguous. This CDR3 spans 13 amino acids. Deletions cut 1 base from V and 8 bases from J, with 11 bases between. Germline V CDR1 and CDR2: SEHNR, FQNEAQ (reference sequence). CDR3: CASSLETPRGYTF. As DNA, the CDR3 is TGTGCCAGCAGCTTAGAGACCCCTAGGGGCTACACCTTC.

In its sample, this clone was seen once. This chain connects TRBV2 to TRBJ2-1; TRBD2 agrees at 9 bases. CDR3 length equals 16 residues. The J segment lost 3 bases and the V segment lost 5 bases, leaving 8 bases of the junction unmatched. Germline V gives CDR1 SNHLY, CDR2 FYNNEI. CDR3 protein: CASSPISGGDYNEQFF. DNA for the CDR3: TGTGCCAGCAGTCCGATTAGCGGGGGAGACTACAATGAGCAGTTCTTC.

CDR3 nucleotide sequence: TGTGCCAGCAGGAGACAGGGAGGCACAGATACGCAGTATTTT. This gives the protein CASRRQGGTDTQYF. This chain joins TRBV27 and TRBJ2-3; 7 nucleotides line up with TRBD1. V dropped 6 bases and J dropped 1; count of bases not matched to a gene: 4. Germline V CDR1 and CDR2: MNHEY, SMNVEV (reference sequence). CDR3 length equals 14 residues.

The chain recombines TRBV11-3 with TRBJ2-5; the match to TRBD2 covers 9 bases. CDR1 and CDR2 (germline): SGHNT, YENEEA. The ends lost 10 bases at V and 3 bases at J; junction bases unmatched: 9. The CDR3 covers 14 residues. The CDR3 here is CATSAGGPEETQYF. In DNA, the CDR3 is TGTGCCACCAGTGCGGGAGGGCCGGAAGAGACCCAGTACTTC. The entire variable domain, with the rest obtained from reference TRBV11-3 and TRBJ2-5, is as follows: EAGVVQSPRYKIIEKKQPVAFWCNPISGHNTLYWYLQNLGQGPELLIRYENEEAVDDSQLPKDRFSAERLKGVDSTLKIQPAELGDSAVYLCATSAGGPEETQYFGPGTRLLVL.

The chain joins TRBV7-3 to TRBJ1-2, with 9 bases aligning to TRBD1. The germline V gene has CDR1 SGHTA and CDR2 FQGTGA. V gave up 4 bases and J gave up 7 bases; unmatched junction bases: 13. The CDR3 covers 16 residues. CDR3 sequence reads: CASSSGGTGRTLGYTF. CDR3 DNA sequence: TGTGCCAGCAGCTCCGGGGGGACAGGGCGAACCCTTGGCTACACCTTC.